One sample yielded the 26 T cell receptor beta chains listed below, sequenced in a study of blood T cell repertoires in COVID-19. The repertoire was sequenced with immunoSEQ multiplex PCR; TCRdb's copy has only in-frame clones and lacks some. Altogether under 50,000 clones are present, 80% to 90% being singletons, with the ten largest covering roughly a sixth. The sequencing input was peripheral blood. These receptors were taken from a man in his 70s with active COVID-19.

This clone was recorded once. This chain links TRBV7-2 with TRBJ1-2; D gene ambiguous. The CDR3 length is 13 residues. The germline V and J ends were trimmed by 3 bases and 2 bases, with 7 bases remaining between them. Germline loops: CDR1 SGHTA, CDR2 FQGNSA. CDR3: CASSFTVNYGYTF. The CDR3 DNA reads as TGTGCCAGCAGCTTCACAGTCAACTATGGCTACACCTTC.

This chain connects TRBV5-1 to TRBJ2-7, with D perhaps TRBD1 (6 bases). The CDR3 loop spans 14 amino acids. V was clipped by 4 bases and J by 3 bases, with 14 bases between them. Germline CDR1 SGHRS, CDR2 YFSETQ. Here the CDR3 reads CASSIDRTDYEQYF. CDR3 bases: TGCGCCAGCAGCATCGACCGGACAGACTACGAGCAGTACTTC.

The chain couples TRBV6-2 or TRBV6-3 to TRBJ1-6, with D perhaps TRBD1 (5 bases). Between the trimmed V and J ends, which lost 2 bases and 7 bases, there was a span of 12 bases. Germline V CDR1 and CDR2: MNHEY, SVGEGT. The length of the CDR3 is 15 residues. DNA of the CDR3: TGTGCCAGCAGTTACATGACAGCGGGGAATTCACCCCTCCACTTT. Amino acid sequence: CASSYMTAGNSPLHF.

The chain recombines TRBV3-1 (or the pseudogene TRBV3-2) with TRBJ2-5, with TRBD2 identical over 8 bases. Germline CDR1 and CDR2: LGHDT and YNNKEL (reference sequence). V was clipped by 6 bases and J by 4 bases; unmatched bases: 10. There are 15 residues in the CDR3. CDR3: CASRLKRGRRETQYF. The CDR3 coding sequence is TGTGCCAGCAGGCTGAAGCGGGGGCGCAGAGAGACCCAGTACTTC.

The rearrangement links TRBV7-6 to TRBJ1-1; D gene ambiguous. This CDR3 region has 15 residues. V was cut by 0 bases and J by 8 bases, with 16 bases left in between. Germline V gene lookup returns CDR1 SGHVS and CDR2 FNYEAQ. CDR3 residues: CASSLAQGGAREAFF. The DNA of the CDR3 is TGTGCCAGCAGCTTAGCGCAAGGAGGTGCGCGGGAAGCTTTCTTT.

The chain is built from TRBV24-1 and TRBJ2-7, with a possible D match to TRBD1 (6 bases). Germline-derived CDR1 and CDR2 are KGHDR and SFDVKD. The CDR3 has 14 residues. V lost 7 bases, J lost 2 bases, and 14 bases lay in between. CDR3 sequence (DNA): TGTGCCACCAGCGCGGACAGCGGAACCTACGAGCAGTACTTC. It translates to CATSADSGTYEQYF.

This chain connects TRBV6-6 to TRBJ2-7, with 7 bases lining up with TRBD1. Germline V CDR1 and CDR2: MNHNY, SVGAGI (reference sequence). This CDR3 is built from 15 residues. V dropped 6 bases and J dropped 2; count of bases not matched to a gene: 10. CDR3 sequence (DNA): TGTGCCAGCAGCCCGAGCATGACAGGGACCTACGAGCAGTACTTC. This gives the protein CASSPSMTGTYEQYF.

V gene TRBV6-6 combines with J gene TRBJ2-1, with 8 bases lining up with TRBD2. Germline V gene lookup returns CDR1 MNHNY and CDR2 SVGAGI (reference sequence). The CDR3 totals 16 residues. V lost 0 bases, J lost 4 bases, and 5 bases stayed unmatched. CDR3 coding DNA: TGTGCCAGCAGTTACTCCGGGGGGGGGCCGTACAATGAGCAGTTCTTC. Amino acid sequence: CASSYSGGGPYNEQFF.

The CDR3: CASSQDPPVAYNEQFF. As DNA, the CDR3 is TGTGCCAGCAGCCAAGATCCCCCGGTAGCCTACAATGAGCAGTTCTTC. The V and J genes are TRBV3-1 (or the pseudogene TRBV3-2) and TRBJ2-1, with no clear D. Germline-derived CDR1 and CDR2 are LGHDT and YNNKEL (reference sequence). This CDR3 contains 16 residues. Trimming removed 0 bases from V and 2 bases from J, with 11 bases in between.

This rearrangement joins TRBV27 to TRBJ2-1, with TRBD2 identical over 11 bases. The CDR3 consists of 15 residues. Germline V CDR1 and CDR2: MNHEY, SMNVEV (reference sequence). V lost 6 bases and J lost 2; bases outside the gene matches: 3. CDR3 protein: CASRHSGGAYNEQFF. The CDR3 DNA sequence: TGTGCCAGCAGACATAGCGGGGGGGCCTACAATGAGCAGTTCTTC.

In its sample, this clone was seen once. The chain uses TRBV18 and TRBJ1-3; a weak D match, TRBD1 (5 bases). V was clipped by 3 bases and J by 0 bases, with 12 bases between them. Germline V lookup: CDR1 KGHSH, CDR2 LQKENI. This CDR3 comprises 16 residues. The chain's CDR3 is CASSPTALNSGNTIYF. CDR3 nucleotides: TGTGCCAGCTCACCGACAGCGCTCAACTCTGGAAACACCATATATTTT.

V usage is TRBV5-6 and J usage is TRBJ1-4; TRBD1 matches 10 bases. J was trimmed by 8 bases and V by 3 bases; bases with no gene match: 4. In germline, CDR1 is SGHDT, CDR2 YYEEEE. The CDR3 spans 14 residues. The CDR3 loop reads CASSWDRGGEKLFF. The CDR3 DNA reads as TGTGCCAGCAGCTGGGACAGGGGTGGCGAAAAACTGTTTTTT.

The CDR3 DNA follows: TGTGCCAGCAGGGTACAGGGCCAAGAGACCCAGTACTTC. Protein product: CASRVQGQETQYF. This sequence joins TRBV27 and TRBJ2-5; a possible D gene is TRBD1 (6 bases). Germline V gene lookup returns CDR1 MNHEY and CDR2 SMNVEV (reference sequence). The V end lost 6 bases, the J end lost 1 base, and 9 bases lay between the germline ends. The CDR3 is 13 residues long.

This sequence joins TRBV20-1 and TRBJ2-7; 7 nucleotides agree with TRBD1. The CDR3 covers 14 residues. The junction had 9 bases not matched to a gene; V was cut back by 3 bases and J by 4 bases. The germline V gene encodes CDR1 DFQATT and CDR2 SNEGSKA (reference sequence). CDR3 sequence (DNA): TGCAGTGCTAGTGGCCAGACAGGGTCATACGAGCAGTACTTC. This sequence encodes CSASGQTGSYEQYF.

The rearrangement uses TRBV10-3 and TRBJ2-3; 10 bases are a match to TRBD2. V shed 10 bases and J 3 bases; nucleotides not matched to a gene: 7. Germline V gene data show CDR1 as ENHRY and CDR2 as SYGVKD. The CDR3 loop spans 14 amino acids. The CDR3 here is CASGLAVGTDTQYF. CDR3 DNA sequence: TGTGCCAGTGGACTAGCGGTGGGAACAGATACGCAGTATTTT.

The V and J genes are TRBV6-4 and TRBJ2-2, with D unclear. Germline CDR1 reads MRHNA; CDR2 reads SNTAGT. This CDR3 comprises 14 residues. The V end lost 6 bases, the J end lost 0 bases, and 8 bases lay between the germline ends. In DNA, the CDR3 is TGTGCCAGCAGCGAAACAGCGAACACCGGGGAGCTGTTTTTT. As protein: CASSETANTGELFF.

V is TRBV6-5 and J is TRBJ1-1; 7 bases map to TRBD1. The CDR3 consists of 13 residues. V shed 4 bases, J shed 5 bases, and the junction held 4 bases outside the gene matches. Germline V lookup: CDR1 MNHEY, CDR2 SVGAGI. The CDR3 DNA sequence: TGTGCCAGCAGTTTAGACAGGGTTACTGAAGCTTTCTTT. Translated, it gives CASSLDRVTEAFF.

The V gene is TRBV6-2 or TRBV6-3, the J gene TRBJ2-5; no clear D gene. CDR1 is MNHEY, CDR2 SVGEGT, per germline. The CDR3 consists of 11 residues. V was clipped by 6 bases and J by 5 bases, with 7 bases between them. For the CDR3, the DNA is TGTGCCAGCAGCTTAGAGGAGACCCAGTACTTC. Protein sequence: CASSLEETQYF.

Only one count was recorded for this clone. The CDR3 coding sequence is TGTGCCAGCAGTGCGCAGGGGTATGGGGCCAACGTCCTGACTTTC. It yields the protein CASSAQGYGANVLTF. The V call is TRBV6-2 or TRBV6-3, the J call TRBJ2-6, with D possibly matching TRBD1 (6 bases). The CDR3 extends over 15 amino acids. V lost 5 bases to trimming and J lost 3 bases, with 11 bases between them. Looked up from germline, CDR1 is MNHEY and CDR2 is SVGEGT.

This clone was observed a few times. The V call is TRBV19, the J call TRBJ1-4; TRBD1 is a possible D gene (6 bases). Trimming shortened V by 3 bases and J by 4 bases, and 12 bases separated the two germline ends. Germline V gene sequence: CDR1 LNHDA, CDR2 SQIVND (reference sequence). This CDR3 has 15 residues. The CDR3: CASSISGQRNEKLFF. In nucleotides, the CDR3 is TGTGCCAGTAGTATTTCAGGACAGCGTAATGAAAAACTGTTTTTT.

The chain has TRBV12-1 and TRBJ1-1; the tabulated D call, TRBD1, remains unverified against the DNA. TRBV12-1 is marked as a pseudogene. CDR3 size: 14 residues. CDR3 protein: CASNKGHFFTEAFF. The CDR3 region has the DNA TGTGCCAGCAACAAGGGACATTTCTTCACTGAAGCTTTCTTT.

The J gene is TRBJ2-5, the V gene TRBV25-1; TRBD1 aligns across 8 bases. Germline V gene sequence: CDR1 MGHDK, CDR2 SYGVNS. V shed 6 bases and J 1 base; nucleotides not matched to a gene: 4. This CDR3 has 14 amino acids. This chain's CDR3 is CASRGQGRQETQYF. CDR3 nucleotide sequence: TGTGCCAGCAGAGGACAGGGTCGCCAAGAGACCCAGTACTTC.

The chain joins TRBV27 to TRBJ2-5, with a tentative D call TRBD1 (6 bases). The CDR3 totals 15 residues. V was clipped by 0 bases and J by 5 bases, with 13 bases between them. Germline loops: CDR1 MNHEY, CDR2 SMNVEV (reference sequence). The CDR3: CASSLSRGWQETQYF. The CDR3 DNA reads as TGTGCCAGCAGTTTATCTAGGGGGTGGCAGGAGACCCAGTACTTC.

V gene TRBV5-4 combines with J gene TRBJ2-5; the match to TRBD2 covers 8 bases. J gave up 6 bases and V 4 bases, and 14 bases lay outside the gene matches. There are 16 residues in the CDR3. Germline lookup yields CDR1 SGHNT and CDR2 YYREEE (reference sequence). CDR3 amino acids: CASSPRAGSGGQTQYF. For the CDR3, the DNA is TGTGCCAGCAGCCCCCGGGCCGGGAGCGGGGGTCAGACCCAGTACTTC.

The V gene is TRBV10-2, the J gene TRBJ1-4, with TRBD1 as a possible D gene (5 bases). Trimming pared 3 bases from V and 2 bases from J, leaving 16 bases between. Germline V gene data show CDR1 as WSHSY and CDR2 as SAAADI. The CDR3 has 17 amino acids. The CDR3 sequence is CASSDRVLSGTNEKLFF. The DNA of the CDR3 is TGCGCCAGCAGTGACAGGGTACTTAGTGGGACTAATGAAAAACTGTTTTTT.

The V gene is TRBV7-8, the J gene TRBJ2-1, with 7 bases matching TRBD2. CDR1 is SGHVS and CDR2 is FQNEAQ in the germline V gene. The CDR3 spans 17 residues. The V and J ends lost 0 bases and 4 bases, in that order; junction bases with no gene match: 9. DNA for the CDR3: TGTGCCAGCAGCTTAGCGGGGGGGATTACCCTTTACAATGAGCAGTTCTTC. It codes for CASSLAGGITLYNEQFF.